This T cell receptor (beta chain) came from a study of T cells after yellow fever vaccination (dated by TCRdb to about 2019). Broadly, across the study: Libraries from fractions with low cell numbers were prepared with the SMART-Seq v4 Ultra Low Input RNA kit. To track T-cell clones before and after primary and booster YFV17D yellow fever vaccination, bulk TCR alpha and beta repertoires were sequenced longitudinally. Two healthy male donors, one aged 18 to 29 and one aged 30 to 40 years, made up the cohort. Blood samples were taken at several timepoints before and after primary and secondary immunization, and bulk PBMC replicates and cell subsets were isolated. Overall study outcomes, separate from this receptor: Most clones expanded after primary vaccination were re-detected after the booster (96% of CD4 and 80% to 90% of CD8), suggesting broad memory maintenance. The secondary T-cell response was found to be weaker but faster than the primary response, with a peak reached on day 5 rather than on day 15. Computational filtering was needed because FACS-sorted repertoires could contain abundant contaminating clonotypes from the bulk population. Only a couple of donors were included in the study, so the extent to which the findings can be generalized is limited. A small fraction of clonotypes appeared in both the CD4 and CD8 compartments, likely as a result of convergent recombination.

For this chain, trimming is 5 bases at the V end and 5 bases at the J end, and the number of junction bases without a gene match is 10. Reading the germline V gene gives CDR1 KGHSH and CDR2 LQKENI. The CDR3, cysteine through phenylalanine, is 15 amino acids long. Only the CDR3 part of the read is kept: 45 bases, read in frame from the first base. This clonotype came up a few times. Its binding antigen is unknown. Base qualities are missing; no much larger clone stands one base away. TCR cDNA was synthesized by 5'RACE template switching, which introduced a universal primer site and unique molecular identifiers. Priming for cDNA synthesis came from both the TCR alpha and TCR beta constant segments. Libraries were amplified in two PCR steps, with sample barcodes and sequencing adapters added in the second step. Libraries were sequenced on Illumina HiSeq 2500 (2x100 bp) or NovaSeq (2x150 bp). The paper's processing steps were these. MIGEC was used to demultiplex reads and collapse the reads into UMI consensus sequences, and MiXCR was used for V(D)J alignment. Using edgeR on replicate PBMC samples, clonotypes were called vaccine-responding if FDR was below 0.01 and the log2 fold change was above 5 up to day 15. Each bulk clonotype was labeled CD4 or CD8 based on which sequenced repertoire, CD4 or CD8, contained the clonotype at higher abundance. The raw public data were reprocessed by TCRdb itself: fastp quality trimming at Q25, MiXCR clonotype calling, in-frame beta chains only. Merged by CDR3 protein, the rows form single entries marked with the most common genes and DNA. The V and J calls were not made by the authors but by TCRdb's processing. This sample is represented by 100,000 to 150,000 distinct CDR3 sequences; under 8% of them were singletons. The leading ten clones occupy 2% to 3% of the sample.

The sample's treatment or condition label, decoded: live attenuated yellow fever vaccine strain. PBMCs were isolated from peripheral blood using a standard Ficoll-Paque protocol. Dynabeads CD4 and CD8 positive selection kits were used to isolate the CD4 and CD8 T-cell fractions. RNA was extracted with TriZol from bulk PBMCs, CD4 and CD8 fractions, and dextramer-positive and dextramer-negative fractions. Here the chain combines TRBV18 and TRBJ1-1; 8 nucleotides in the junction match TRBD1. The material was CD4+ T cells sorted from PBMCs, obtained 9 to 10 days after the first yellow fever vaccination. This TCR came from a young man who received the YFV17D yellow fever vaccine. The CDR3 region: CASSDRTGGKTEAFF. The bases are TGTGCCAGCTCAGACCGTACAGGGGGGAAAACTGAAGCTTTCTTT.